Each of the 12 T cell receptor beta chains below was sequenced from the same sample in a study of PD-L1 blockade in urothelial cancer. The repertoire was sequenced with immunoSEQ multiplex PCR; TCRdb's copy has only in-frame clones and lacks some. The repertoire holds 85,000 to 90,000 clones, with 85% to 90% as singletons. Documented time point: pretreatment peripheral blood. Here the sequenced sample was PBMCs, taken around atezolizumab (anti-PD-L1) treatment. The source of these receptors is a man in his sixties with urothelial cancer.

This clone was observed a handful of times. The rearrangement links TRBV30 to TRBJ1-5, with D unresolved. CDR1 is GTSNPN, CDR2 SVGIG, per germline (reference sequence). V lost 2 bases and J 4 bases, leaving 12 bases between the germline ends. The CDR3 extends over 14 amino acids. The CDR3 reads CAWSPTVNNQPQHF. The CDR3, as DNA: TGTGCCTGGAGTCCCACAGTTAATAATCAGCCCCAGCATTTT.

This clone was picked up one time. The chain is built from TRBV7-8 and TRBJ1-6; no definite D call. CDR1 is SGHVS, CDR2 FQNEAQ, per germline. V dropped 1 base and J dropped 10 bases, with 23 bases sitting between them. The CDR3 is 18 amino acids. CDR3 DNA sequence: TGTGCCAGCAGCTTAGGATCGGCACCGGCCTGGGGAGGGTCACCCCTCCACTTT. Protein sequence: CASSLGSAPAWGGSPLHF.

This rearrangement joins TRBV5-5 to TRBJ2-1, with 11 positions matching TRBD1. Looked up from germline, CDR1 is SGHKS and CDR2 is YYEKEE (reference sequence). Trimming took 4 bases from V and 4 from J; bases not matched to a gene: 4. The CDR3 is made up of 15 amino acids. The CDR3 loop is CASSLGQGGYNEQFF. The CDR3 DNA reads TGTGCCAGCAGCCTGGGACAGGGGGGATACAATGAGCAGTTCTTC.

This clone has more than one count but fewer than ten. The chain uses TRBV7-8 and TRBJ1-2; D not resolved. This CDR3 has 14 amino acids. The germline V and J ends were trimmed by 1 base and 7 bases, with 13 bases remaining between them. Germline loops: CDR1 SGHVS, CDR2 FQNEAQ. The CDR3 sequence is CASSLDEARIGYTF. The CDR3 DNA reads TGTGCCAGCAGCTTAGATGAGGCAAGGATTGGCTACACCTTC.

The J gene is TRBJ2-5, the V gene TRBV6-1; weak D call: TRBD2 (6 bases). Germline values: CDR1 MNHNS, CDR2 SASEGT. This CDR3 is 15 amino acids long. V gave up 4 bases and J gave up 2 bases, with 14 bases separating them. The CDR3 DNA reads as TGTGCCAGCAGTGTTGGCGGGGCGGAACAAGAGACCCAGTACTTC. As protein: CASSVGGAEQETQYF.

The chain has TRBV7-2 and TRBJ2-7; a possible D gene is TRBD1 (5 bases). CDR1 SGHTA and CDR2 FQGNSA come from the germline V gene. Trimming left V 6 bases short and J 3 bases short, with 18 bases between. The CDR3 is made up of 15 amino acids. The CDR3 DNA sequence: TGTGCCAGCAGAATAAGACCGGGCAGGGACTACGAGCAGTACTTC. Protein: CASRIRPGRDYEQYF. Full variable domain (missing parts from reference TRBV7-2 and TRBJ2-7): GAGVSQSPSNKVTEKGKDVELRCDPISGHTALYWYRQSLGQGLEFLIYFQGNSAPDKSGLPSDRFSAERTGGSVSTLTIQRTQQEDSAVYLCASRIRPGRDYEQYFGPGTRLTVT.

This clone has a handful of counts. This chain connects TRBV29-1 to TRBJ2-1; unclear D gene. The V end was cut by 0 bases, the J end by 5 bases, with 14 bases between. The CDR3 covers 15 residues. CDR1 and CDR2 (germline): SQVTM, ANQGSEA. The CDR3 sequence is CSVEDATAPHNEQFF. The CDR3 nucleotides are TGCAGCGTTGAAGACGCCACAGCCCCGCACAATGAGCAGTTCTTC.

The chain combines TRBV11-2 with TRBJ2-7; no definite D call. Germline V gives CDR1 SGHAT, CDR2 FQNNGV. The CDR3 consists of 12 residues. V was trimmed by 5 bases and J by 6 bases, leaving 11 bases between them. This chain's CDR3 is CASSPYGFEQYF. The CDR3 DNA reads TGTGCCAGCAGCCCGTACGGGTTCGAGCAGTACTTC.

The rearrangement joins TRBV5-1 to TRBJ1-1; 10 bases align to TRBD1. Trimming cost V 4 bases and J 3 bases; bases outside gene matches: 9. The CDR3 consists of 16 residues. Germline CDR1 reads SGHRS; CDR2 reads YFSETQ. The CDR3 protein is CASSQRTGGLDTEAFF. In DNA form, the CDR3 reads TGCGCCAGCAGCCAAAGGACAGGGGGGTTGGACACTGAAGCTTTCTTT.

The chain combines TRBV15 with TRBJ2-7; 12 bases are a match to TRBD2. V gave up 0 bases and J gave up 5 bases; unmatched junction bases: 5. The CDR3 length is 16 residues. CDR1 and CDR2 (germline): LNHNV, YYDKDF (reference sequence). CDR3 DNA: TGTGCCACCAGCAGAGAATCGCTAGCGGGAGGGAACGAGCAGTACTTC. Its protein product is CATSRESLAGGNEQYF.

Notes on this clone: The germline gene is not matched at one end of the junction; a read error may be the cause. In DNA form, the CDR3 reads TGCGCCGGGTTAGGCCTTATTGACCGTGAAGCTTTCTTT. Encoded protein: CAGLGLIDREAFF. The chain joins TRBV7-3 to TRBJ1-1, with D unresolved. Germline V gene sequence: CDR1 SGHTA, CDR2 FQGTGA. This CDR3 has 13 residues.

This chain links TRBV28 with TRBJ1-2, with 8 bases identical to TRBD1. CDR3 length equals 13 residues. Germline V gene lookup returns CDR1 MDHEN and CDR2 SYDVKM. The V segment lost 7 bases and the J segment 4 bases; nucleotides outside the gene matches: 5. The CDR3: CASTSGTGYGYTF. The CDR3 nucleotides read TGTGCCAGCACCTCCGGGACAGGCTATGGCTACACCTTC.